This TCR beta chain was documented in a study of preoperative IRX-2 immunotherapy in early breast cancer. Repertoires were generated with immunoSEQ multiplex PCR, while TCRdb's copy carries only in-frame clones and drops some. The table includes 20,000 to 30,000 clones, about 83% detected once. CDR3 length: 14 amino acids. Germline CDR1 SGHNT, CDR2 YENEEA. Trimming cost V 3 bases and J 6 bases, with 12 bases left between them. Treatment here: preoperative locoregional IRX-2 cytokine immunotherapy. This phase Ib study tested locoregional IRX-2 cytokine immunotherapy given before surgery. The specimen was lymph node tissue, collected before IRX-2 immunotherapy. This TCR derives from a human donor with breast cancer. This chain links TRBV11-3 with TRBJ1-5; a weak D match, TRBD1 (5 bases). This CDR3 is CASSFGGDGQPQHF. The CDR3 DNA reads TGTGCCAGCAGCTTTGGAGGGGATGGTCAGCCCCAGCATTTT.